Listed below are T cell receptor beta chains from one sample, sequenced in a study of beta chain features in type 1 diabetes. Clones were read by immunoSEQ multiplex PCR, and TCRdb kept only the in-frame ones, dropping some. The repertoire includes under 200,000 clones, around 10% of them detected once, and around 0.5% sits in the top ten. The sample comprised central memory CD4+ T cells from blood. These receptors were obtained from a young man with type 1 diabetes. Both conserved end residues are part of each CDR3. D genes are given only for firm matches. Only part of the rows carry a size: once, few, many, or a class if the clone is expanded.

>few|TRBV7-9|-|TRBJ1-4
CASSLFGGANEKLFF
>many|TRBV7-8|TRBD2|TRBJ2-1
CASSLTTSGSYNEQFF
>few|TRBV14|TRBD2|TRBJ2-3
CASSPIAGSTDTQYF
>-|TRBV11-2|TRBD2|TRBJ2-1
CASSAGLVVDEQFF
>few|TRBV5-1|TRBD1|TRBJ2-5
CASSLATGVETQYF
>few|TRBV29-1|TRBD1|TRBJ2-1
CSARTGGHEQFF
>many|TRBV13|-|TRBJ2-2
CASSLGRRANTGELFF
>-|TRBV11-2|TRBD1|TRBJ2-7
CASSPWTGEGEQYF
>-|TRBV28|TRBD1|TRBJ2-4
CASSLTGTVSNIQYF
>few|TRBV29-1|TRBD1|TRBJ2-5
CSAQPGTGGETQYF
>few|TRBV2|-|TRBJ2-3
CASSGTLFGGQYF
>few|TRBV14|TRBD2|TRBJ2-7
CASSQDGRLAGSYEQYF
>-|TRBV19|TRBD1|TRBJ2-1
CASNDGTGVRDEQFF
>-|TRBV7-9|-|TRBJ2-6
CASSLSGANVPTF
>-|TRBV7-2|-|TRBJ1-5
CASSLGLGNQPQHF
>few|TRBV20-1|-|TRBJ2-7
CSGETGYEQYF
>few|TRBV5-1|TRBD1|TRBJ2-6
CASSYGTGDSGANVLTF
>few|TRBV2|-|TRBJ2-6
CASRLQPGHGDSGANVLTF
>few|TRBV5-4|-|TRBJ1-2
CASSLMGARGYGYTF
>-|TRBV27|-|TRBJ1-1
CASQLRRSTEAFF
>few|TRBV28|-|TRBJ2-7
CASRRGPYEQYF
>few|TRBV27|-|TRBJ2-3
CASSFTATDTQYF
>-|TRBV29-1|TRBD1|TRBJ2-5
CSASRGQGVEETQYF
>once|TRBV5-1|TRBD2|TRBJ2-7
CASSGQGTSGDANYYEQYF
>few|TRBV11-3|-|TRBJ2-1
CASSSDNEQFF
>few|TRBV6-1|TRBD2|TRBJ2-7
CASSEYLLAGPHYEQYF
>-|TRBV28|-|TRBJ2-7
CASRGPVVYEQYF
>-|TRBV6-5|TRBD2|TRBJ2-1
CASTPGLGGGNEQFF
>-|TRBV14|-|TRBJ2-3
CASSQLQGRQDTQYF
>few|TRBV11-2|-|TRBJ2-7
CASSTPRGSYEQYF
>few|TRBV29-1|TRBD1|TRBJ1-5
CSVLDRVEQPQHF
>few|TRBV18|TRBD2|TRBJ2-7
CASSPPGTSGSSYEQYF
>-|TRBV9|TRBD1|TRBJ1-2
CASGVGQGIGGYTF
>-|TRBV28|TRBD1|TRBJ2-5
CASSRTTGQETQYF
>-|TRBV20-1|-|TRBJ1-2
CSATRWGGNTF
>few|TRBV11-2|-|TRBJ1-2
CASSFATGNGYTF
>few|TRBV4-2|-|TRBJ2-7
CASSQANQLLVSEQYF
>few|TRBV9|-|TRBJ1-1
CASSVGSGTEAFF
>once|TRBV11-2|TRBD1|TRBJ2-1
CASSSTGGAGDNEQFF
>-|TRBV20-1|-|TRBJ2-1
CSASQGNEQFF
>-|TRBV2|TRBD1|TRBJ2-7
CASSEVGQGGEQYF
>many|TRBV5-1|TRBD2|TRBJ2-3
CASMRGGSTDTQYF
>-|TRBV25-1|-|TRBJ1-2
CASSEGQRYGYTF
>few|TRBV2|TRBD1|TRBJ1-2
CASSGLTGNYGYTF
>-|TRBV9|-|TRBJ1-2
CASSVVGQNYGYTF
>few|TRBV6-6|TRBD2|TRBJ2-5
CASSPAGTSGGETQYF
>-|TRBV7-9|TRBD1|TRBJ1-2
CASSWTGGTNYGYTF
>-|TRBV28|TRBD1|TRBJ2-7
CASTIGQVALYEQYF
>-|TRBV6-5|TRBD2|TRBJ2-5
CASSLAGVETQYF
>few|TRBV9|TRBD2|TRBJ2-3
CASSSRTSGVEDTQYF
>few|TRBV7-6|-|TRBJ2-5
CASSATVSMGTQYF
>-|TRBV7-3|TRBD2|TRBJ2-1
CASSWTSGVAQFF
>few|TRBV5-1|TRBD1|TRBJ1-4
CASAPGTGFEKLFF
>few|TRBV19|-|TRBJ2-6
CASSIPRAPGANVLTF
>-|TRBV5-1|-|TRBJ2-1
CASRPPGLEYNEQFF